This record concerns one T cell receptor beta chain sequence. Its antigen is not known. This sample stems from a study of graft-versus-host responses after intestinal transplantation. Study-level background: Each recipient received anti-thymocyte globulin induction, then tacrolimus and steroids for about 3 years.

The length of the CDR3 is 14 residues. Germline V CDR1 and CDR2: MDHEN, SYDVKM. Sequencing was performed with immunoSEQ multiplex PCR; in TCRdb, only in-frame clones are kept and a portion is missing. The data hold tens of thousands of clones, with 70% to 90% observed a single time. The TCR originated in a human donor who was the organ donor for an intestinal transplant. The sample here was unstimulated CD4+ T cells sorted from spleen or lymph node cells, taken before transplant. The rearrangement uses TRBV28 and TRBJ2-5; D is unclear. The tail of the sequence fits TRBJ2-7 better, so the J call may be wrong. CDR3 protein: CASYSEVSSYEQYF. In DNA, the CDR3 is TGTGCCAGTTACTCCGAGGTCAGCTCCTACGAGCAGTACTTC.